This T cell receptor (beta chain) was sequenced for a study of shared clonotypes between healthy human individuals. Study summary: Researchers assigned three CD4 naive, three CD4 memory, two CD8 naive and one CD8 memory plate to each donor.

Those who donated were healthy HIV-negative adults, with no recent acute infections or vaccinations reported. Memory CD4+ cells were the fraction left after CD45RA+ naive selection. Here immunoSEQ multiplex PCR was the method, and the copy in TCRdb shows in-frame clones only, minus some. The sample has fewer than 3 million clones; around 92% are singletons. The CDR3 has 14 amino acids. Germline-derived CDR1 and CDR2 are MNHEY and SVGAGI. After removal of 7 bases from V and 5 bases from J, the junction contained 9 bases not matched to a gene. Sequencing was done on a sample of naive CD4+ T cells from PBMCs. The subset was: CD45RA+ positively selected. V is TRBV6-5 and J is TRBJ2-7, with TRBD1 identical over 9 bases. The receptor comes from a man younger than 35 in good health. Some clones in this sample may be carry-over from other donors' samples. CDR3 DNA: TGTGCCAGCATCAGCCGGGACAGGGCCCACGAGCAGTACTTC. It translates to CASISRDRAHEQYF.